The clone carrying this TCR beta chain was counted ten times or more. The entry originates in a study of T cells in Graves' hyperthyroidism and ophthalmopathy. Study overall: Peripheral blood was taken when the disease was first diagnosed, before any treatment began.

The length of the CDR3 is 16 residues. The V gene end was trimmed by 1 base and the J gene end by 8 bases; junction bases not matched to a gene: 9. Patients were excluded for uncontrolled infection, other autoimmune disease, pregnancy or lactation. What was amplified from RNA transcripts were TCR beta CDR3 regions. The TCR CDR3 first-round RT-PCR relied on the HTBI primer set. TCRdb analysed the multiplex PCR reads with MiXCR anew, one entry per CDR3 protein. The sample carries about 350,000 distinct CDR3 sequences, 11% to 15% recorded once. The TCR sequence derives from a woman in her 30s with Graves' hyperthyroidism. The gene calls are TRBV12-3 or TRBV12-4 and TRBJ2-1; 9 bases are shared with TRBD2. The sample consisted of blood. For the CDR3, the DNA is TGTGCCAGCAGTTTAGTCCTTAGCGGGAGCCGAGATGAGCAGTTCTTC. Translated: CASSLVLSGSRDEQFF.